Listed here is a single T cell receptor (beta chain). A single record per CDR3 protein comes from TCRdb applying MiXCR to the RT-PCR reads. The table includes about 680,000 distinct CDR3 sequences, 11% to 15% detected once. The germline CDR1 and CDR2 sequences are SGHAT and FQNNGV. This CDR3 region has 15 residues. The V end lost 1 base, the J end lost 1 base, and 11 bases lay between the germline ends. The chain recombines TRBV11-2 with TRBJ2-7; no reliable D call. This TCR derives from a female donor in good health, serving as a healthy control. Sample: memory CD4+ T cells from blood. For the CDR3, the DNA is TGTGCCAGCAGCTTAGGGTTTGGGCAGTCCTACGAGCAGTACTTC. It codes for CASSLGFGQSYEQYF.